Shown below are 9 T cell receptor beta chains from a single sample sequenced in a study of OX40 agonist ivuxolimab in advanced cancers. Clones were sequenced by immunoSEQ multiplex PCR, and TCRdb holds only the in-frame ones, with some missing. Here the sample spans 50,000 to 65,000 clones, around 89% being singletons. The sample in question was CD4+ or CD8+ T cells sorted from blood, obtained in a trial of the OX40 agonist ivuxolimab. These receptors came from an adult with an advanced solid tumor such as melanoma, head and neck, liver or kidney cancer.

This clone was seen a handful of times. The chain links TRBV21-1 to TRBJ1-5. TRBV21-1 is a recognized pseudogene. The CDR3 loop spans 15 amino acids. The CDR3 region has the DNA TGTGCCAGCAGACCCGGACGGAAAAGCAATCAGCCCCAGCATTTT. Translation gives CASRPGRKSNQPQHF.

For the CDR3, the DNA is TGTGCCAGCAGGGTACAGGGGCGGAACTATGGCTACACCTTC. Its translation is CASRVQGRNYGYTF. The chain is built from TRBV2 and TRBJ1-2; 7 bases match TRBD1. V was pared by 6 bases and J by 2 bases, with 6 bases of the junction left unmatched. Germline V CDR1 and CDR2: SNHLY, FYNNEI. The CDR3 is 14 residues long. Based on the CDR3 plus reference TRBV2 and TRBJ1-2, the full variable domain is EPEVTQTPSHQVTQMGQEVILRCVPISNHLYFYWYRQILGQKVEFLVSFYNNEISEKSEIFDDQFSVERPDGSNFTLKIRSTKLEDSAMYFCASRVQGRNYGYTFGSGTRLTVV.

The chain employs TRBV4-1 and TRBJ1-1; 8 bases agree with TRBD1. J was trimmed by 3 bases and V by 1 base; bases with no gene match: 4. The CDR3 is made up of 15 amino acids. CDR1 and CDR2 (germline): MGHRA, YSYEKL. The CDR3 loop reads CASSQGDRIHTEAFF. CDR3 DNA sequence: TGCGCCAGCAGCCAAGGGGACAGGATACACACTGAAGCTTTCTTT.

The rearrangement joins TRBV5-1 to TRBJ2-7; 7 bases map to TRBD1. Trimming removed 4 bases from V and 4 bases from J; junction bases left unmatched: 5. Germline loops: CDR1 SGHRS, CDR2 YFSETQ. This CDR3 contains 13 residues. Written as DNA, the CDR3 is TGCGCCAGCAGCCAAGGGACAGCTTACGAGCAGTACTTC. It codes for CASSQGTAYEQYF.

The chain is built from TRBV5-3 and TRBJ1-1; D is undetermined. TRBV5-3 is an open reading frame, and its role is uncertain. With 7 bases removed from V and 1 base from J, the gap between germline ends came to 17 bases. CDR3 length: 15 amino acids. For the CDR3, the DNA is TGTGCCAGAGGAAAGAGAGGGCGAAGGAACACTGAAGCTTTCTTT. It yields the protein CARGKRGRRNTEAFF.

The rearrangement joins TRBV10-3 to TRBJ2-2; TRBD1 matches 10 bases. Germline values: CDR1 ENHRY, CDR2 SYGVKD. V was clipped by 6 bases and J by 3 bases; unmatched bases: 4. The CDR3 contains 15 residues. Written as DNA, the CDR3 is TGTGCCATCAGAAGGACAGGGGGGGACACCGGGGAGCTGTTTTTT. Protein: CAIRRTGGDTGELFF.

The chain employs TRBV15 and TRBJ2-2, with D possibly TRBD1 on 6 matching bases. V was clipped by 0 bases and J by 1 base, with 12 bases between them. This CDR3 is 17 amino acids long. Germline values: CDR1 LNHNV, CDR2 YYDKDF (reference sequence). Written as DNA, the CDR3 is TGTGCCACCAGCAGAGATCGGATCAGGGGGAACACCGGGGAGCTGTTTTTT. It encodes CATSRDRIRGNTGELFF.

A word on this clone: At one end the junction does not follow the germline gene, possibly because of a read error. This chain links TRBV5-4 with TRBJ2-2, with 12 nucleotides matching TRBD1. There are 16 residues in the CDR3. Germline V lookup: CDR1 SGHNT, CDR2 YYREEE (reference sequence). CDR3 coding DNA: TGTTCCAGCAGCCAGGGACAGGGGGCCCGTAGCGGGGAGCTGTTTTTT. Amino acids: CSSSQGQGARSGELFF.

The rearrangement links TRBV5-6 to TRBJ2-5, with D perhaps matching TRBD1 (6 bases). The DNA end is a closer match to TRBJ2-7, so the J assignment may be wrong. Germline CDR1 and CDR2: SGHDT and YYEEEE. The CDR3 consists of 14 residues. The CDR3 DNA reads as TGTGCCAGCAGCTCGACAGGCGCTTCCTACGAGCAGTACTTC. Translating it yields CASSSTGASYEQYF.